The 30 T cell receptor beta chains listed next were all sequenced from one sample in a study of T-cell memory formation after mild COVID-19. TCRdb itself ran the 5' RACE reads through MiXCR, one entry per CDR3 protein. The table lists over 95,000 distinct CDR3 sequences, roughly 20% of them singletons. The sequenced sample was PBMCs or a T cell subset sorted from them (not recorded which). The origin of the receptors is a man aged 18 to 30 who had mild COVID-19 (a few samples of this study predate the infection). Cell type and time point are not known.

Note on this clonotype: At one boundary the junction diverges from the germline segment, which might be a read error. V usage is TRBV10-3 and J usage is TRBJ2-5, with D perhaps TRBD2 (7 bases). The CDR3 covers 16 residues. Germline V gene data show CDR1 as ENHRY and CDR2 as SYGVKD. The CDR3 DNA is TGTGACATCAGTGAATCAGTACGGGGGGCGGATGAGACCCAGTACTTC. Translating it yields CDISESVRGADETQYF.

The chain joins TRBV4-1 to TRBJ2-7; a possible D gene is TRBD1 (5 bases). Trimming took 0 bases from V and 4 from J, leaving 13 bases between them. Germline CDR1 is MGHRA and CDR2 is YSYEKL. The CDR3 has 15 amino acids. CDR3 DNA: TGCGCCAGCAGCCAAGAACGCCACAGGATTTACGAGCAGTACTTC. It specifies CASSQERHRIYEQYF.

This clonotype was found a few times. As DNA, the CDR3 is TGCGCCAGCAGCCAAGACACATGGGGAGAGACCCAGTACTTC. This gives the protein CASSQDTWGETQYF. The chain joins TRBV4-3 to TRBJ2-5; D gene ambiguous. V lost 0 bases to trimming and J lost 4 bases, with 9 bases between them. There are 14 residues in the CDR3. In germline, CDR1 is LGHNA, CDR2 YSLEER.

This clonotype has a handful of counts. This chain uses TRBV25-1 with TRBJ1-2; D is perhaps TRBD1 (6 bases). V was cut by 5 bases and J by 5 bases, with 9 bases left in between. This CDR3 has 12 residues. Germline V CDR1 and CDR2: MGHDK, SYGVNS. CDR3 region: CASSPGVYGYTF. The CDR3 DNA sequence: TGTGCCAGCAGTCCAGGGGTATATGGCTACACCTTC.

J is TRBJ2-3 and V is TRBV29-1; D gene uncertain. Germline V gene data show CDR1 as SQVTM and CDR2 as ANQGSEA. The CDR3 sequence is 12 residues long. Trimming left V 3 bases short and J 4 bases short, with 8 bases between. CDR3 loop: CSVDYSPDTQYF. The CDR3 DNA follows: TGCAGCGTTGACTACTCCCCAGATACGCAGTATTTT.

The chain employs TRBV12-3 or TRBV12-4 and TRBJ2-1; possibly TRBD2 for D (6 bases). V gave up 1 base and J gave up 9 bases, with 13 bases separating them. This CDR3 is 14 amino acids long. CDR3 nucleotide sequence: TGTGCCAGCAGTTTAGAGTTCAGGGAGGCTGAGCAGTTCTTC. Protein sequence: CASSLEFREAEQFF.

The gene calls are TRBV12-3 or TRBV12-4 and TRBJ1-2; D is unclear. This CDR3 contains 12 residues. The V end was cut by 7 bases, the J end by 5 bases, with 11 bases between. The CDR3 loop is CASTARGYGYTF. The CDR3 DNA sequence: TGTGCCAGCACTGCGAGAGGTTATGGCTACACCTTC.

This clonotype was seen at least ten times. The rearrangement links TRBV7-2 to TRBJ2-5; 10 bases map to TRBD2. The CDR3 is 15 amino acids. Trimming took 5 bases from V and 2 from J; bases not matched to a gene: 5. Germline V gives CDR1 SGHTA, CDR2 FQGNSA. The CDR3 DNA reads as TGTGCCAGCAGCGCTACTAGCGGGGTTCAAGAGACCCAGTACTTC. It is translated as CASSATSGVQETQYF.

This clonotype was observed a few times. The chain is built from TRBV23-1 and TRBJ1-5; D is possibly TRBD1 (6 bases). TRBV23-1 is known as an ORF, though its function is uncertain. CDR3 length: 13 residues. Trimming left V 2 bases short and J 8 bases short, with 10 bases between. The CDR3 reads CASSQTWTEPQHF. Here the CDR3 DNA reads TGCGCCAGCAGTCAAACCTGGACAGAGCCCCAGCATTTT.

V is TRBV6-1 and J is TRBJ2-5; 9 nucleotides agree with TRBD2. CDR1 is MNHNS and CDR2 is SASEGT in the germline V gene. The CDR3 spans 15 residues. With 2 bases clipped from V and 1 base from J, the junction kept 2 bases outside the gene matches. The CDR3 sequence: CASSERAGGQETQYF. CDR3 DNA: TGTGCCAGCAGTGAACGAGCGGGGGGCCAAGAGACCCAGTACTTC.

The V gene is TRBV28, the J gene TRBJ2-7; no clear D. CDR1 and CDR2 (germline): MDHEN, SYDVKM. Deletions cut 2 bases from V and 5 bases from J, with 10 bases between. CDR3 size: 13 residues. The CDR3 sequence: CASSLGYDNEQYV. As DNA, the CDR3 is TGTGCCAGCAGTTTAGGGTACGACAACGAGCAGTACGTC.

The chain links TRBV7-2 to TRBJ2-1, with D uncertain. The CDR3 covers 17 residues. The V and J ends lost 5 bases and 0 bases respectively, with 17 bases between them. In germline, CDR1 is SGHTA, CDR2 FQGNSA. DNA of the CDR3: TGTGCCAGCAGCCTGGTTGTACCCTTGAGCTCCTACAATGAGCAGTTCTTC. Translating gives CASSLVVPLSSYNEQFF. The full variable domain, completed using reference TRBV7-2 and TRBJ2-1, is GAGVSQSPSNKVTEKGKDVELRCDPISGHTALYWYRQSLGQGLEFLIYFQGNSAPDKSGLPSDRFSAERTGGSVSTLTIQRTQQEDSAVYLCASSLVVPLSSYNEQFFGPGTRLTVL.

V gene TRBV7-2 combines with J gene TRBJ2-1; 7 bases align to TRBD1. Germline CDR1 is SGHTA and CDR2 is FQGNSA. V trimming: 5 bases; J trimming: 3 bases; junction bases outside the gene matches: 4. The CDR3 covers 14 residues. CDR3 sequence reads: CASSRDSNYNEQFF. DNA for the CDR3: TGTGCCAGCAGCCGGGACAGTAACTACAATGAGCAGTTCTTC.

The chain is built from TRBV20-1 and TRBJ2-1; TRBD1 is a possible D gene (5 bases). This CDR3 contains 14 residues. The germline V and J ends were trimmed by 0 bases and 4 bases, with 10 bases remaining between them. Germline CDR1 is DFQATT and CDR2 is SNEGSKA (reference sequence). CDR3 nucleotides: TGCAGTGCTAGAGATGGAAGGGGTTACAATGAGCAGTTCTTC. Protein: CSARDGRGYNEQFF.

The table lists this clonotype with a few counts. The rearrangement uses TRBV4-1 and TRBJ1-6, with 10 bases lining up with TRBD1. V was pared by 8 bases and J by 10 bases, with 8 bases of the junction left unmatched. CDR1 MGHRA and CDR2 YSYEKL come from the germline V gene. This CDR3 region has 14 residues. CDR3 in amino acids: CASCETGGWSPLHF. CDR3 DNA: TGCGCCAGCTGCGAGACAGGGGGCTGGTCACCCCTCCACTTT.

This clonotype was seen a few times. The gene calls are TRBV4-3 and TRBJ2-1; the D gene could be TRBD1 or TRBD2 (5 bases each). CDR1 is LGHNA, CDR2 YSLEER, per germline. This CDR3 spans 14 amino acids. V shed 4 bases and J shed 9 bases, with 16 bases lying between them. The CDR3 region has the DNA TGCGCCAGCAGCCGAGGTTTTACTAGGGGTGAGCAGTTCTTC. Encoded protein: CASSRGFTRGEQFF.

The V call is TRBV6-5, the J call TRBJ2-2, with D possibly being TRBD1 or TRBD2 (6 bases each). V lost 2 bases, J lost 7 bases, and 11 bases lay in between. Germline loops: CDR1 MNHEY, CDR2 SVGAGI. This CDR3 is built from 14 residues. The CDR3 nucleotides are TGTGCCAGCAGTTACGGGGGGCTGGTCGGGGAGCTGTTTTTT. Translated: CASSYGGLVGELFF.

This CDR3 reads CAISEVGQGAVEQYF. The CDR3 DNA is TGTGCCATCAGTGAAGTCGGACAGGGGGCTGTCGAGCAGTACTTC. The genes are TRBV10-3 and TRBJ2-7, with 11 positions matching TRBD1. The V and J ends lost 3 bases and 6 bases, in that order; junction bases with no gene match: 7. This CDR3 spans 15 amino acids. Germline V lookup: CDR1 ENHRY, CDR2 SYGVKD.

V usage is TRBV3-1 and J usage is TRBJ2-4; D possibly corresponds to TRBD2 (5 bases). The CDR3 totals 19 residues. Germline CDR1 reads LGHDT; CDR2 reads YNNKEL (reference sequence). Between the trimmed V and J ends, which lost 6 bases and 1 base, there was a span of 25 bases. CDR3 residues: CASSRGPATIKSAKNIQYF. For the CDR3, the DNA is TGTGCCAGCAGTCGGGGTCCAGCGACCATTAAATCGGCCAAAAACATTCAGTACTTC.

This clonotype was seen only a few times. V gene TRBV12-3 or TRBV12-4 combines with J gene TRBJ2-7; D unresolved. This CDR3 comprises 14 residues. V lost 5 bases to trimming and J lost 0 bases, with 11 bases between them. In DNA, the CDR3 is TGTGCCAGCAGTCTTAGGGTTTTCTCCTACGAGCAGTACGTC. It encodes CASSLRVFSYEQYV.

There are a few counts of this clonotype. This chain uses TRBV5-1 with TRBJ1-5; TRBD1 might be the D (5 bases). CDR3 length: 21 residues. Deletions cut 0 bases from V and 9 bases from J, with 34 bases between. Per the germline V gene, CDR1 is SGHRS and CDR2 is YFSETQ. CDR3 bases: TGCGCCAGCAGCTTGGGAGTGTGGGAGTTGATCCAGGGTGGATTTTTTCGGCCCCAGCATTTT. As protein: CASSLGVWELIQGGFFRPQHF.

This clonotype was picked up a small number of times. The chain joins TRBV4-1 to TRBJ2-7; 11 nucleotides line up with TRBD2. The CDR3 is made up of 17 amino acids. The germline CDR1 and CDR2 sequences are MGHRA and YSYEKL. V gave up 1 base and J gave up 4 bases; unmatched junction bases: 9. CDR3 amino acids: CASSQVAATSGVYEQYF. CDR3 bases: TGCGCCAGCAGCCAAGTGGCGGCGACTAGCGGGGTATACGAGCAGTACTTC.

The chain is built from TRBV4-3 and TRBJ2-2; no firm D call. The CDR3 totals 15 residues. From germline, CDR1 is LGHNA and CDR2 YSLEER. The V and J ends lost 0 bases and 7 bases respectively, with 12 bases between them. In nucleotides, the CDR3 is TGCGCCAGCAGCCAAGATCTCGGAGCCCGCGGGGAGCTGTTTTTT. Translation gives CASSQDLGARGELFF.

V usage is TRBV28 and J usage is TRBJ2-5; the D is unclear. Germline V CDR1 and CDR2: MDHEN, SYDVKM. The V end was cut by 5 bases, the J end by 5 bases, with 15 bases between. CDR3 size: 14 residues. CDR3 in DNA: TGTGCCAGCAGTCTAACAACACCGGGCGAGACCCAGTACTTC. Amino acids: CASSLTTPGETQYF.

This chain uses TRBV5-6 with TRBJ2-5, with a possible D match to TRBD2 (6 bases). Germline loops: CDR1 SGHDT, CDR2 YYEEEE. The V and J ends lost 4 bases and 5 bases respectively, with 15 bases between them. The CDR3 length is 14 residues. In DNA form, the CDR3 reads TGTGCCAGCAGCGATGCGCGGGGCGGGGAGACCCAGTACTTC. Encoded protein: CASSDARGGETQYF.

This clonotype appeared a few times. This sequence joins TRBV13 and TRBJ2-3; D not resolved. Looked up from germline, CDR1 is PRHDT and CDR2 is FYEKMQ (reference sequence). This CDR3 contains 12 residues. V gave up 4 bases and J gave up 5 bases, with 7 bases separating them. The CDR3 here is CASSSKVDTQYF. The CDR3 region has the DNA TGTGCCAGCAGCTCGAAGGTAGATACGCAGTATTTT.

The V gene is TRBV15, the J gene TRBJ2-4; D is ambiguous. The germline gives CDR1 LNHNV, CDR2 YYDKDF (reference sequence). Trimming cost V 0 bases and J 0 bases, with 12 bases left between them. This CDR3 region has 17 residues. The chain's CDR3 is CATSRDAGPVAKNIQYF. The CDR3 bases are TGTGCCACCAGCAGAGATGCAGGCCCCGTAGCCAAAAACATTCAGTACTTC. The whole variable domain, remainder taken from reference TRBV15 and TRBJ2-4, is DAMVIQNPRYQVTQFGKPVTLSCSQTLNHNVMYWYQQKSSQAPKLLFHYYDKDFNNEADTPDNFQSRRPNTSFCFLDIRSPGLGDTAMYLCATSRDAGPVAKNIQYFGAGTRLSVL.

Only a few counts were recorded for this clonotype. The gene calls are TRBV9 and TRBJ1-1; D is perhaps TRBD1 (6 bases). This CDR3 region has 14 residues. Germline V gene lookup returns CDR1 SGDLS and CDR2 YYNGEE. Deletions cut 5 bases from V and 6 bases from J, with 17 bases between. CDR3 sequence reads: CASSSGVWGAEAFF. The CDR3 nucleotides are TGTGCCAGCAGTTCAGGGGTGTGGGGGGCTGAAGCTTTCTTT.

This clonotype has more than one count but fewer than ten. The chain links TRBV7-9 to TRBJ2-5, with D perhaps matching TRBD2 (6 bases). Germline V gene data show CDR1 as SEHNR and CDR2 as FQNEAQ (reference sequence). The CDR3 sequence is 13 residues long. Trimming removed 8 bases at V and 5 bases at J, with 15 bases between. CDR3 region: CASLGTEGETQYF. The DNA of the CDR3 is TGTGCCAGCCTGGGTACGGAGGGGGAGACCCAGTACTTC.

This clonotype came up a few times. The rearrangement uses TRBV5-6 and TRBJ2-3, with a weak D call TRBD2 (6 bases). This CDR3 has 14 amino acids. CDR1 and CDR2 (germline): SGHDT, YYEEEE. Trimming took off 3 bases at V and 7 bases at J, with 15 bases between the two ends. CDR3 loop: CASSSRDSTNTQYF. CDR3 sequence (DNA): TGTGCCAGCAGCTCCCGGGACTCCACCAATACGCAGTATTTT. Looking up the rest from reference TRBV5-6 and TRBJ2-3 gives the full variable domain: DAGVTQSPTHLIKTRGQQVTLRCSPKSGHDTVSWYQQALGQGPQFIFQYYEEEERQRGNFPDRFSGHQFPNYSSELNVNALLLGDSALYLCASSSRDSTNTQYFGPGTRLTVL.